This TCR beta chain came from a study of yellow fever vaccine responses in identical twins. TCRdb redid the calling of the RT-PCR reads with MiXCR, one entry per CDR3 protein. Here the sample spans about 8,700 distinct CDR3 sequences, over 70% being singletons. In the case of this clonotype: The target antigen is unknown.

The CDR3 consists of 11 residues. The germline V gene encodes CDR1 DFQATT and CDR2 SNEGSKA (reference sequence). Study results and limitations: Vaccine-induced T cell responses in twins were reportedly observed to appear partly convergent, partly personalized.

The chain recombines TRBV20-1 with TRBJ2-5; D perhaps matches TRBD2 (5 bases). This specimen was T cells from blood (PBMCs), unsorted or a sorted subset (not recorded which), taken before or after yellow fever vaccination (not recorded which). The sequence was collected from a woman between 18 and 29 years old who received the yellow fever vaccine. CDR3 coding DNA: TGCACCGCTGGAGGCCCCGGGGCCCAGTACTTC. This codes for CTAGGPGAQYF.